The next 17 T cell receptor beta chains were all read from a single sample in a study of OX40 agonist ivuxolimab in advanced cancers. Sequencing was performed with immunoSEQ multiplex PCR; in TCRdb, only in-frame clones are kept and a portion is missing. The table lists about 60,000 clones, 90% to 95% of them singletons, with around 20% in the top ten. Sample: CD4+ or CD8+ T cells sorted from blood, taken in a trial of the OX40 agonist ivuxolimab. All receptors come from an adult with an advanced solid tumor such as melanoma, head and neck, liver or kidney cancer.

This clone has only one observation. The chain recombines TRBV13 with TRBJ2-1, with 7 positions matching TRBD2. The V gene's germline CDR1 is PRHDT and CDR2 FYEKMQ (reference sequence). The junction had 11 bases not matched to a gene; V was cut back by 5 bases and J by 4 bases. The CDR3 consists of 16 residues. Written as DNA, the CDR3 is TGTGCCAGCAGCCCCCCTAGCGGTCCGTCTTACAATGAGCAGTTCTTC. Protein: CASSPPSGPSYNEQFF.

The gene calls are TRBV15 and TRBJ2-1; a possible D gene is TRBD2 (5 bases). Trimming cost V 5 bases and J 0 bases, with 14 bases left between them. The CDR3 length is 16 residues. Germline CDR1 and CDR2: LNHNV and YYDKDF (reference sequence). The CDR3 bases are TGTGCCACCAGCTCACACGGGAAGAGCTCCTACAATGAGCAGTTCTTC. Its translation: CATSSHGKSSYNEQFF.

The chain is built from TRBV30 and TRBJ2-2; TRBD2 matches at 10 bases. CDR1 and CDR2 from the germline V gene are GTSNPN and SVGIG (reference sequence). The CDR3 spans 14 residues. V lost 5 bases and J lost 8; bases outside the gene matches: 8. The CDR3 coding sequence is TGTGCCTGGGACCTAGCGGGAGTGGGTGGGGAGCTGTTTTTT. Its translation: CAWDLAGVGGELFF.

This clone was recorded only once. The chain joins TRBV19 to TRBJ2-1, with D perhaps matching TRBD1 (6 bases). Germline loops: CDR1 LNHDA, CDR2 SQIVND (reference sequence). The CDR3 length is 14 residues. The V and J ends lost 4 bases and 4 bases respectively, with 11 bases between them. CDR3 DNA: TGTGCCAGTAGTAATCAGGGGATATACAATGAGCAGTTCTTC. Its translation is CASSNQGIYNEQFF.

As DNA, the CDR3 is TGTGCCAGCAGCCAACGACAGGGGGCTTGGGAGACCCAGTACTTC. Translation gives CASSQRQGAWETQYF. The chain couples TRBV14 to TRBJ2-5; 10 bases line up with TRBD1. V lost 2 bases and J lost 5; bases outside the gene matches: 5. Germline assignment: CDR1 SGHDN and CDR2 FVKESK. The CDR3 spans 15 residues.

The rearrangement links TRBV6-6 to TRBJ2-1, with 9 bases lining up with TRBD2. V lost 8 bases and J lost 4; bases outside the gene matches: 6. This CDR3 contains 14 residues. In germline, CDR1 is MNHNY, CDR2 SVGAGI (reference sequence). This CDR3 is CASLREGLYNEQFF. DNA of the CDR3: TGTGCCAGCTTGCGGGAGGGTCTGTACAATGAGCAGTTCTTC.

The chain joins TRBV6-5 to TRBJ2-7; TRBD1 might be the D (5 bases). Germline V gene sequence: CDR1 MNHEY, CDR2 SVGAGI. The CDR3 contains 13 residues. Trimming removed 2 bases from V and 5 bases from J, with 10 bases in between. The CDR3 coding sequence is TGTGCCAGCAGTTACGGGAAGGGGAACGAGCAGTACTTC. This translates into CASSYGKGNEQYF.

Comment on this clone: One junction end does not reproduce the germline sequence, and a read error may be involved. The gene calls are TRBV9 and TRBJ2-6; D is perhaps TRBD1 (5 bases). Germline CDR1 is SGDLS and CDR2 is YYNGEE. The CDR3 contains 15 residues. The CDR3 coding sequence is TGTGCCAGCAGCCTGCTGGGTTCTGGGGCCAATGTCCTGACTTTC. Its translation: CASSLLGSGANVLTF.

CDR3 coding DNA: TGTGCCAGCAGCTCTGGGACAGGGGGGAATGAGCAGTTCTTC. It codes for CASSSGTGGNEQFF. The rearrangement uses TRBV27 and TRBJ2-1; 11 bases line up with TRBD1. V lost 6 bases and J lost 7; bases outside the gene matches: 5. CDR3 size: 14 residues. Per germline, CDR1 MNHEY and CDR2 SMNVEV (reference sequence).

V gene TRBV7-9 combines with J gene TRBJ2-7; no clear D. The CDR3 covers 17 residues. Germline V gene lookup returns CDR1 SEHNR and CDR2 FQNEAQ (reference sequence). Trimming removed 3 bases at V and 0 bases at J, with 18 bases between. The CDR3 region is CASSLTHTSKSSYEQYF. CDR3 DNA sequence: TGTGCCAGCAGCTTGACCCACACGTCGAAAAGCTCCTACGAGCAGTACTTC.

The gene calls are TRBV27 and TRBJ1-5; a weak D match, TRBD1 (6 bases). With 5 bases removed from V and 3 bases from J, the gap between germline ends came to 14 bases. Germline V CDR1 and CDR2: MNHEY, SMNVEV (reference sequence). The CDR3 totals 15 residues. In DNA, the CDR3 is TGTGCCAGCAGTCGCAACAGGGAACACAATCAGCCCCAGCATTTT. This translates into CASSRNREHNQPQHF.

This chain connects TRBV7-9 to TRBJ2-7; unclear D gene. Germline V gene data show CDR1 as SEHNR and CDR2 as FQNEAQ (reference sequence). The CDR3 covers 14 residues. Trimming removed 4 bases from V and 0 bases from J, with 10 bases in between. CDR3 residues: CASSSAAHSYEQYF. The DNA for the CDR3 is TGTGCCAGCAGCTCCGCGGCCCACTCCTACGAGCAGTACTTC.

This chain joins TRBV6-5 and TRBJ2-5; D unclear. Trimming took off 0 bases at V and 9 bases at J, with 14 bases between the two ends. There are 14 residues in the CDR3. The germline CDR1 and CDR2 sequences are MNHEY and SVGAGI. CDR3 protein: CASSYSLDIPPQYF. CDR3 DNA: TGTGCCAGCAGTTACTCGCTCGACATCCCCCCCCAGTACTTC.

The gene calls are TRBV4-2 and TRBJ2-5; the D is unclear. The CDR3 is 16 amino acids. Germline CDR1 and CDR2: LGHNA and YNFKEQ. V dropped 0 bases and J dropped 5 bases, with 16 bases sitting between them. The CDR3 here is CASSQDQRWVRETQYF. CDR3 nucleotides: TGTGCCAGCAGCCAAGACCAAAGATGGGTACGGGAGACCCAGTACTTC.

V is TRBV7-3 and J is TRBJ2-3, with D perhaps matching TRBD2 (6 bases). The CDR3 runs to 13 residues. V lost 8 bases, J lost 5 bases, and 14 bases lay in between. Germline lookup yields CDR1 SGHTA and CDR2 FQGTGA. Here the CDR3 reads CASGHGGEDTQYF. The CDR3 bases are TGTGCCAGCGGGCACGGGGGAGAAGATACGCAGTATTTT. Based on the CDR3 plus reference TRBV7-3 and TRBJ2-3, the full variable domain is GAGVSQTPSNKVTEKGKYVELRCDPISGHTALYWYRQSLGQGPEFLIYFQGTGAADDSGLPNDRFFAVRPEGSVSTLKIQRTERGDSAVYLCASGHGGEDTQYFGPGTRLTVL.

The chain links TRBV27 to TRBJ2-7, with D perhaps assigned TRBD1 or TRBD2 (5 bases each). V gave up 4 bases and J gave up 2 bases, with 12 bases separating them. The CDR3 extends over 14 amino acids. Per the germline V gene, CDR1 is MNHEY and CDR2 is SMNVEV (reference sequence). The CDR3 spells CASSYGTVPYEQYF. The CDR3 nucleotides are TGTGCCAGCAGTTATGGGACGGTTCCCTACGAGCAGTACTTC.

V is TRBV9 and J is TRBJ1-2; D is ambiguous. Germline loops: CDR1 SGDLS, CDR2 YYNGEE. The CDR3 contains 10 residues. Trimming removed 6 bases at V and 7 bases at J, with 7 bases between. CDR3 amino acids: CASNSGGYTF. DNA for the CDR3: TGTGCCAGCAACAGTGGTGGCTACACCTTC.